Shown below are 13 T cell receptor beta chains from a single sample sequenced in a study of post-analysis software for immune sequencing data. Broader study findings: Controls had lower frequencies than patients of a few TRBV segments, which included TRBV5-6, TRBV5-1 and TRBV20-1.

Incorporated into the TCR beta cDNA libraries were unique molecular identifiers, which served to reduce PCR and sequencing biases. From the PCR reads, TCRdb called clonotypes with MiXCR, one entry per CDR3 protein. The sample has fewer than 850,000 distinct CDR3 sequences, about 45% seen once. Their antigen targets remain unknown. The sample comprised blood. All receptors derive from a girl between 10 and 17 years old with multiple sclerosis.

This clonotype occurred a few times. The chain uses TRBV24-1 and TRBJ2-6; maybe TRBD1 (5 bases). This CDR3 contains 13 residues. From germline, CDR1 is KGHDR and CDR2 SFDVKD. V lost 10 bases and J lost 1, with 7 bases in between. CDR3 region: CATQGSGANVLTF. The DNA of the CDR3 is TGTGCCACGCAGGGTTCTGGGGCCAACGTCCTGACTTTC.

This clonotype was detected only a few times. This chain links TRBV27 with TRBJ2-7; 8 bases line up with TRBD2. V shed 6 bases, J shed 2 bases, and the junction held 9 bases outside the gene matches. CDR1 MNHEY and CDR2 SMNVEV come from the germline V gene (reference sequence). The CDR3 covers 15 residues. CDR3 residues: CASSRSGKRTYEQYF. The CDR3 region has the DNA TGTGCCAGCAGCCGTAGCGGGAAAAGAACCTACGAGCAGTACTTC.

The V gene is TRBV7-3, the J gene TRBJ2-1, with D perhaps matching TRBD1 (5 bases). The V gene's germline CDR1 is SGHTA and CDR2 FQGTGA. V was cut by 1 base and J by 13 bases, with 20 bases left in between. The CDR3 spans 15 residues. The CDR3 nucleotides are TGTGCCAGCAGCTTAAATGCAGGGATTTACGAGACCCAGTTCTTC. Its protein is CASSLNAGIYETQFF.

V and J are TRBV13 and TRBJ2-7; possibly TRBD2 for D (6 bases). The V gene's germline CDR1 is PRHDT and CDR2 FYEKMQ (reference sequence). The V gene lost 6 bases and the J gene lost 6 bases, with 12 bases spanning the gap. This CDR3 spans 12 amino acids. The CDR3 here is CASRVSGGEQYF. CDR3 sequence (DNA): TGTGCCAGCAGGGTTAGCGGCGGCGAGCAGTACTTC.

This clonotype was counted a few times. V and J are TRBV7-9 and TRBJ2-1; possibly TRBD2 for D (6 bases). The germline V gene has CDR1 SEHNR and CDR2 FQNEAQ (reference sequence). The V end lost 7 bases, the J end lost 2 bases, and 18 bases lay between the germline ends. This CDR3 has 16 amino acids. CDR3 sequence (DNA): TGTGCCAGCACCCCAAAGGAGGGCGGCCCCTACAATGAGCAGTTCTTC. Translating gives CASTPKEGGPYNEQFF.

The chain employs TRBV5-1 and TRBJ1-4; weak D call: TRBD1 (6 bases). This CDR3 is 15 amino acids long. The V end was cut by 0 bases, the J end by 8 bases, with 14 bases between. Germline CDR1 is SGHRS and CDR2 is YFSETQ. For the CDR3, the DNA is TGCGCCAGCAGCTTGGGGACAGCCAACAGCGAAAAACTGTTTTTT. Translation gives CASSLGTANSEKLFF. Drawing the rest from reference TRBV5-1 and TRBJ1-4, the complete variable domain is KAGVTQTPRYLIKTRGQQVTLSCSPISGHRSVSWYQQTPGQGLQFLFEYFSETQRNKGNFPGRFSGRQFSNSRSEMNVSTLELGDSALYLCASSLGTANSEKLFFGSGTQLSVL.

This clonotype turned up a few times. The chain combines TRBV6-6 with TRBJ2-7; 7 nucleotides agree with TRBD2. The junction had 5 bases not matched to a gene; V was cut back by 3 bases and J by 0 bases. CDR1 is MNHNY, CDR2 SVGAGI, per germline (reference sequence). This CDR3 region has 15 residues. Here the CDR3 reads CASSYLAVSSYEQYF. The CDR3 nucleotides are TGTGCCAGCAGTTATCTAGCGGTTAGCTCCTACGAGCAGTACTTC.

The chain uses TRBV7-2 and TRBJ2-3; D remains unclear. The CDR3 has 13 residues. V lost 5 bases, J lost 4 bases, and 10 bases lay in between. Germline CDR1 reads SGHTA; CDR2 reads FQGNSA. CDR3 coding DNA: TGTGCCAGCAGCCCAGCGACCTCAGATACGCAGTATTTT. This gives the protein CASSPATSDTQYF.

Only one count was recorded for this clonotype. This rearrangement joins TRBV29-1 to TRBJ1-1; D not resolved. CDR1 SQVTM and CDR2 ANQGSEA come from the germline V gene. The CDR3 loop spans 10 amino acids. Between the trimmed V and J ends, which lost 7 bases and 4 bases, there was a span of 7 bases. CDR3 residues: CSGTPTEAFF. The CDR3 region has the DNA TGCAGCGGCACACCCACTGAAGCTTTCTTT.

This clonotype appeared a few times. The CDR3 reads CASSTGGNQPQHF. DNA of the CDR3: TGTGCCAGCAGTACAGGGGGCAATCAGCCCCAGCATTTT. The gene calls are TRBV6-5 and TRBJ1-5; 7 bases agree with TRBD1. This CDR3 spans 13 amino acids. The junction had 0 bases not matched to a gene; V was cut back by 5 bases and J by 2 bases. Germline loops: CDR1 MNHEY, CDR2 SVGAGI.

This rearrangement joins TRBV7-9 to TRBJ2-3; 9 nucleotides agree with TRBD1. This CDR3 is built from 15 residues. Germline assignment: CDR1 SEHNR and CDR2 FQNEAQ (reference sequence). Unmatched junction bases numbered 9, after V lost 5 bases and J lost 6 bases. Written as DNA, the CDR3 is TGTGCCAGCAGCGGATGGGACAGGGTCGAGGATACGCAGTATTTT. Translating it yields CASSGWDRVEDTQYF.

This clonotype has just a few counts. The CDR3 is CASSPEARGANVLTF. CDR3 DNA sequence: TGTGCCAGCAGCCCAGAGGCCCGTGGGGCCAACGTCCTGACTTTC. This sequence joins TRBV7-2 and TRBJ2-6; D unresolved. V shed 5 bases and J shed 3 bases, with 11 bases lying between them. The CDR3 is made up of 15 amino acids. CDR1 and CDR2 from the germline V gene are SGHTA and FQGNSA. The full variable domain, its missing parts supplied by reference TRBV7-2 and TRBJ2-6, is GAGVSQSPSNKVTEKGKDVELRCDPISGHTALYWYRQSLGQGLEFLIYFQGNSAPDKSGLPSDRFSAERTGGSVSTLTIQRTQQEDSAVYLCASSPEARGANVLTFGAGSRLTVL.

The genes are TRBV4-3 and TRBJ2-5; TRBD1 matches 7 bases. V trimming: 3 bases; J trimming: 4 bases; junction bases outside the gene matches: 17. Looked up from germline, CDR1 is LGHNA and CDR2 is YSLEER. CDR3 size: 18 residues. In nucleotides, the CDR3 is TGCGCCAGCAGCCAGACCTCGACAGGGCGAACCTTTGGAGAGACCCAGTACTTC. This codes for CASSQTSTGRTFGETQYF.